This T cell receptor (beta chain) was sequenced during a study of patients and donors after allogeneic stem cell transplantation. Via MiXCR, TCRdb re-called the RT-PCR reads, giving one row per CDR3 protein. The data show 200,000 to 250,000 distinct CDR3 sequences, about 14% seen once. This clonotype was seen ten or more times. The CDR3 is 15 amino acids. Germline V gives CDR1 LNHNV, CDR2 YYDKDF (reference sequence). V was pared by 0 bases and J by 4 bases, with 10 bases between. This clonotype was obtained from a human donor who was either an allogeneic HSCT recipient or a stem cell or donor lymphocyte infusion donor (not recorded which). It is not recorded whose cells these are; they may come from a transplant donor. The rearrangement links TRBV15 to TRBJ1-5; D is unresolved. Sequencing was performed on blood, either unsorted or a sorted T cell fraction (not recorded which). The CDR3 nucleotides are TGTGCCACCAGCAGAGATCGGTCAGTAAATCAGCCCCAGCATTTT. Residues: CATSRDRSVNQPQHF.